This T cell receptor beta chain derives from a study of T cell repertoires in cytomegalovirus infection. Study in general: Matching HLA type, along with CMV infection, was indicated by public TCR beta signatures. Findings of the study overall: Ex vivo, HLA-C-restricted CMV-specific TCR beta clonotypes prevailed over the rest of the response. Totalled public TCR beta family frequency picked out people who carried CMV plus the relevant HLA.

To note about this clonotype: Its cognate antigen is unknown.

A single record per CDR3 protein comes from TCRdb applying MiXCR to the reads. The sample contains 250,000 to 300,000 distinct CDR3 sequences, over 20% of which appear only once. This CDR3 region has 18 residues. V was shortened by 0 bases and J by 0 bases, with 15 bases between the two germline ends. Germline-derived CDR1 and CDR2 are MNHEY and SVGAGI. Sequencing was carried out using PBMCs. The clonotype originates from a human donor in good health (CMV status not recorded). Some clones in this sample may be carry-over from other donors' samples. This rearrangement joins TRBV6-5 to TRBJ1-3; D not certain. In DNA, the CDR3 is TGTGCCAGCAGTTACTCGGGGATGAATTCGGCCTCTGGAAACACCATATATTTT. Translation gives CASSYSGMNSASGNTIYF.